These T cell receptor beta chains were read from a single sample in a study of blood T cell repertoires in COVID-19. Measured with immunoSEQ multiplex PCR; TCRdb has only the in-frame clones, and not every one. The sample lists 300,000 to 400,000 clones; 88% were seen once. The sequenced sample was PBMCs or T cells enriched from blood (not recorded which). The receptors come from a woman aged 18 to 35 who had recovered from COVID-19. Both conserved end residues are part of each CDR3. D genes are given only for firm matches. For some rows the clone size is stated as once, few or many, or as a class when expanded; others skip it.

j_gene	abundance	v_gene	d_gene	len	CDR3aa	CDR3nt
TRBJ1-2	-	TRBV29-1	-	15	CSVGRVGAGDYGYTF	TGCAGCGTCGGCCGAGTCGGGGCAGGGGACTATGGCTACACCTTC
TRBJ2-7	-	TRBV28	TRBD2	15	CASSLLAGLVLEQYF	TGTGCCAGCAGTTTACTAGCGGGGCTGGTCTTGGAGCAGTACTTC
TRBJ2-3	-	TRBV7-2	TRBD2	15	CASSSLAGGADTQYF	TGTGCCAGCAGCTCTCTAGCGGGGGGGGCAGATACGCAGTATTTT
TRBJ2-5	-	TRBV9	TRBD2	13	CASSGEGGETQYF	TGTGCCAGCAGCGGGGAGGGAGGAGAGACCCAGTACTTC
TRBJ2-3	-	TRBV4-1	-	12	CASSQDRDTQYF	TGCGCCAGCAGCCAAGACCGGGATACGCAGTATTTT
TRBJ1-6	-	TRBV7-9	-	15	CASSLLAEYNSPLHF	TGTGCCAGCAGCTTATTGGCAGAATATAATTCACCCCTCCACTTT
TRBJ2-1	-	TRBV11-2	TRBD2	15	CASSLSGGPSNEQFF	TGTGCCAGCAGCTTAAGCGGGGGGCCCTCCAATGAGCAGTTCTTC
TRBJ2-6	-	TRBV5-1	TRBD1	20	CASSLQPGQGANSGANVLTF	TGCGCCAGCAGCTTGCAACCGGGACAGGGGGCGAACTCTGGGGCCAACGTCCTGACTTTC
TRBJ2-1	-	TRBV30	TRBD2	20	CAWSPPLAGGPGSFYNEQFF	TGTGCCTGGAGTCCGCCCCTAGCGGGGGGGCCCGGTTCCTTCTACAATGAGCAGTTCTTC
TRBJ2-7	-	TRBV3-1/TRBV3-2	-	12	CASSLLVGEQYF	TGTGCCAGCAGCCTCCTCGTCGGCGAGCAGTACTTC
TRBJ2-4	-	TRBV5-5	-	14	CASSPNRVRNIQYF	TGTGCCAGCAGCCCTAACAGGGTGAGGAACATTCAGTACTTC
TRBJ1-5	-	TRBV6-5	-	14	CASTRLAGRGPQHF	TGTGCCAGCACTCGGTTGGCGGGGAGGGGGCCCCAGCATTTT
TRBJ1-1	-	TRBV7-8	-	15	CASTQEGDIRTEAFF	TGTGCCAGCACCCAAGAGGGGGACATTCGCACTGAAGCTTTCTTT
TRBJ2-5	-	TRBV7-6	TRBD1	18	CASSLEGRGLPPSKTQYF	TGTGCCAGCAGCTTAGAGGGCAGGGGGCTGCCTCCAAGTAAGACCCAGTACTTC
TRBJ1-2	-	TRBV5-6	TRBD1	14	CASSAMDREDGYTF	TGTGCCAGCAGCGCGATGGACAGGGAAGACGGCTACACCTTC
TRBJ2-3	-	TRBV14	TRBD2	14	CASSPAGRVDTQYF	TGTGCCAGCAGCCCAGCGGGGAGGGTAGATACGCAGTATTTT
TRBJ1-2	-	TRBV7-9	-	15	CASSSVPGENYGYTF	TGTGCCAGCAGCTCCGTCCCAGGGGAGAACTATGGCTACACCTTC
TRBJ1-1	-	TRBV30	-	13	CAAEGTPNTEAFF	TGTGCCGCAGAGGGGACTCCGAACACTGAAGCTTTCTTT
TRBJ2-1	-	TRBV27	TRBD1	16	CASITYKRDRGGEQFF	TGTGCCAGCATCACATACAAACGGGACAGGGGTGGTGAGCAGTTCTTC
TRBJ2-7	few	TRBV7-9	TRBD1	15	CASSVRDRVSAEQYF	TGTGCCAGCAGCGTTAGGGACAGGGTGTCAGCCGAGCAGTACTTC
TRBJ1-2	-	TRBV18	-	15	CASSPDRQRGYGYTF	TGTGCCAGCTCACCTGACAGGCAACGGGGCTATGGCTACACCTTC
TRBJ1-5	-	TRBV12-5	TRBD1	13	CASVIDRDWPQHF	TGTGCTAGTGTTATAGACAGGGATTGGCCCCAGCATTTT
TRBJ1-6	-	TRBV28	-	13	CASSSVASSPLHF	TGTGCCAGCAGTTCCGTTGCTAGTTCACCCCTCCACTTT
TRBJ1-1	-	TRBV5-6	-	14	CASSKWGGGTEAFF	TGTGCCAGCAGTAAATGGGGGGGTGGCACTGAAGCTTTCTTT
TRBJ1-1	-	TRBV3-1/TRBV3-2	-	14	CASSSLESNTEAFF	TGTGCCAGCAGCTCCTTAGAGTCGAACACTGAAGCTTTCTTT
TRBJ1-2	few	TRBV12-3/TRBV12-4	-	13	CASSFQGAYGYTF	TGTGCCAGCAGTTTCCAAGGGGCCTATGGCTACACCTTC
TRBJ2-5	-	TRBV9	-	15	CASSVGGTPGETQYF	TGTGCCAGCAGCGTAGGCGGGACCCCGGGAGAGACCCAGTACTTC
TRBJ2-6	-	TRBV21-1	-	21	CASSKGRFFGKGTAGANVLTF	-
TRBJ2-1	-	TRBV29-1	-	13	CSVVSGVGPEQFF	TGCAGCGTTGTAAGTGGGGTGGGGCCTGAGCAGTTCTTC
TRBJ1-2	-	TRBV12-3/TRBV12-4	-	13	CASSFPGDYGYTF	TGTGCCAGCAGTTTCCCAGGGGACTATGGCTACACCTTC
TRBJ2-1	-	TRBV5-1	-	12	CASSLYTNEQFF	TGCGCCAGCAGCCTGTACACCAATGAGCAGTTCTTC
TRBJ2-2	once	TRBV7-7	-	15	CASSPRSGDTGELFF	TGTGCTAGCAGCCCCCGTTCCGGGGACACCGGGGAGCTGTTTTTT
TRBJ1-2	-	TRBV13	-	15	CASSLDPGLVGGYTF	TGTGCCAGCAGCTTAGATCCGGGACTGGTTGGGGGCTACACCTTC
TRBJ1-5	few	TRBV6-5	-	13	CASSHDGDQPQHF	TGTGCCAGCAGTCACGACGGGGATCAGCCCCAGCATTTT
TRBJ1-4	-	TRBV5-4	TRBD1	14	CASSSPDRWEKLFF	TGTGCCAGCAGCAGCCCGGACAGGTGGGAAAAACTGTTTTTT
TRBJ1-1	-	TRBV9	TRBD1	16	CASSASPGGTGTEAFF	TGTGCCAGCAGCGCTTCACCAGGGGGCACGGGCACTGAAGCTTTCTTT
TRBJ1-3	once	TRBV19	TRBD1	15	CASSPQGEFGNTIYF	TGTGCCAGTAGTCCTCAGGGGGAGTTTGGAAACACCATATATTTT
TRBJ2-7	-	TRBV11-2	TRBD1	15	CASSSYRGSNYEQYF	TGTGCCAGCAGCTCCTACAGGGGGAGTAACTACGAGCAGTACTTC
TRBJ2-7	once	TRBV3-1/TRBV3-2	TRBD2	15	CASSQVSGGSYEQYF	TGTGCCAGCAGCCAAGTATCGGGGGGTTCCTACGAGCAGTACTTC
TRBJ1-5	-	TRBV11-2	-	11	CASSFRGPQHF	TGTGCCAGCAGCTTTCGAGGGCCCCAGCATTTT
TRBJ1-2	-	TRBV5-1	-	14	CASSLEAGDGGYTF	TGCGCCAGCAGCTTGGAGGCCGGAGACGGTGGCTACACCTTC
TRBJ2-3	-	TRBV18	TRBD2	16	CASSQSGTSITDTQYF	TGTGCCAGCTCACAATCCGGGACTAGCATCACAGATACGCAGTATTTT
TRBJ1-5	-	TRBV7-2	-	15	CASSSATGSNQPQHF	TGTGCCAGCAGCTCCGCCACAGGGTCCAATCAGCCCCAGCATTTT
TRBJ1-2	-	TRBV6-5	-	15	CASSPLGPTNYGYTF	TGTGCCAGCAGTCCCCTGGGGCCCACTAACTATGGCTACACCTTC
TRBJ2-1	-	TRBV3-1/TRBV3-2	-	16	CASSHDGTYSYNEQFF	TGTGCCAGCAGCCATGATGGGACATATTCCTACAATGAGCAGTTCTTC
TRBJ2-7	-	TRBV5-4	-	14	CASSLVREGGEQYF	TGTGCCAGCAGCTTGGTCCGGGAAGGGGGCGAGCAGTACTTC
TRBJ2-5	-	TRBV28	-	16	CASNTPGERSWETQYF	TGTGCCAGCAACACCCCGGGAGAACGAAGCTGGGAGACCCAGTACTTC
TRBJ1-2	-	TRBV28	-	13	CASSLGVGGGYTF	TGTGCCAGCAGTTTAGGTGTGGGAGGGGGCTACACCTTC
TRBJ1-2	-	TRBV12-3/TRBV12-4	-	13	CASSRTGGGGYTF	TGTGCCAGCAGCCGGACGGGAGGCGGTGGCTACACCTTC
TRBJ2-2	-	TRBV3-1/TRBV3-2	-	19	CASSQGMANRASNTGELFF	TGTGCCAGCAGCCAAGGCATGGCGAACAGGGCCTCCAACACCGGGGAGCTGTTTTTT
TRBJ1-2	-	TRBV28	-	15	CASSLLTVPNYGYTF	TGTGCCAGCAGTTTACTGACAGTACCCAACTATGGCTACACCTTC
TRBJ1-4	-	TRBV10-3	-	12	CAISGGGLGLFF	TGTGCCATCAGTGGAGGAGGCCTGGGACTGTTTTTT
TRBJ1-2	-	TRBV5-1	-	13	CASSPGSNYGYTF	TGCGCCAGCAGCCCGGGTTCTAACTATGGCTACACCTTC
TRBJ2-3	-	TRBV27	TRBD2	15	CASSLGQRDWDTQYF	TGTGCCAGCAGTTTAGGGCAGCGGGACTGGGATACGCAGTATTTT
TRBJ2-5	-	TRBV28	TRBD2	16	CASSLGLAGAQETQYF	TGTGCCAGCAGTCTCGGACTAGCGGGGGCCCAAGAGACCCAGTACTTC
TRBJ1-1	-	TRBV27	-	16	CASSPDFSGWSTEAFF	TGTGCCAGCAGTCCTGACTTTTCGGGGTGGAGCACTGAAGCTTTCTTT
TRBJ1-1	-	TRBV30	TRBD1	13	CACGTGKNTEAFF	TGTGCCTGTGGGACAGGGAAGAACACTGAAGCTTTCTTT
TRBJ1-2	-	TRBV6-2/TRBV6-3	-	13	CASSYYPNYGYTF	TGTGCCAGCAGTTATTATCCGAACTATGGCTACACCTTC
TRBJ2-1	-	TRBV4-1	-	17	CASSQDATSRARDEQFF	TGCGCCAGCAGCCAAGATGCCACCTCGCGGGCAAGGGATGAGCAGTTCTTC
TRBJ2-7	few	TRBV7-2	-	16	CASSLGWGRKEYEQYF	TGTGCCAGCAGCTTAGGTTGGGGCAGGAAGGAATACGAGCAGTACTTC